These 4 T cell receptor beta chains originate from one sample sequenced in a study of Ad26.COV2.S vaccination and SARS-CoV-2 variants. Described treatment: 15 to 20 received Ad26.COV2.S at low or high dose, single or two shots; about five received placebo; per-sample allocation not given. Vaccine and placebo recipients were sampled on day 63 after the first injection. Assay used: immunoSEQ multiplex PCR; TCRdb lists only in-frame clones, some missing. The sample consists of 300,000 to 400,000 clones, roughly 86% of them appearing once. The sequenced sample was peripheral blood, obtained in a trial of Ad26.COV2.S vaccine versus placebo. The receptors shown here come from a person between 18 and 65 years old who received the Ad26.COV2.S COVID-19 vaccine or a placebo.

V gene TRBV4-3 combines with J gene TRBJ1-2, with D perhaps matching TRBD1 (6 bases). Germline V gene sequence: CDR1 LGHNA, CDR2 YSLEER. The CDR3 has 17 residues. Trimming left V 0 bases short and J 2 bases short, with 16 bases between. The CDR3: CASSQDNQGPLNYGYTF. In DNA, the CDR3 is TGCGCCAGCAGCCAAGATAACCAGGGGCCCTTGAACTATGGCTACACCTTC.

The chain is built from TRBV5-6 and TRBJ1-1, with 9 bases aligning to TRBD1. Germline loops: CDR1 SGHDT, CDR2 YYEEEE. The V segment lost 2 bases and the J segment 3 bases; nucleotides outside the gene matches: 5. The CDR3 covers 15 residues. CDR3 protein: CASSFPTGGHTEAFF. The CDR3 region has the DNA TGTGCCAGCAGCTTCCCGACAGGGGGGCACACTGAAGCTTTCTTT.

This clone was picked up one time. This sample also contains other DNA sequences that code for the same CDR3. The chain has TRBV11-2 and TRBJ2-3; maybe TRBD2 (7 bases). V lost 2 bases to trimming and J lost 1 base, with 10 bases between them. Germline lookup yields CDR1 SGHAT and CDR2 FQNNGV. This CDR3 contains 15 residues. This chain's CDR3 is CASSLRGGGTDTQYF. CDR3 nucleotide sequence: TGTGCCAGCAGCTTAAGAGGGGGGGGCACAGATACGCAGTATTTT.

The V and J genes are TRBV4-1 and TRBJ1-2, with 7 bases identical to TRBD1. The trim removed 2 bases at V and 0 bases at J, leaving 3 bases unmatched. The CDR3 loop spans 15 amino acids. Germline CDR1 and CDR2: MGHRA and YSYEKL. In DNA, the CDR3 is TGCGCCAGCAGCCAACGACAGGGTACTAACTATGGCTACACCTTC. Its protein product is CASSQRQGTNYGYTF.